A selection of T cell receptor beta chains follows, all from one sample in a study of T cell responses to AZD1222 COVID-19 vaccine. Sequencing used immunoSEQ multiplex PCR; TCRdb keeps in-frame clones, though not all of them. The sample lists more than 100,000 clones; more than 90% were seen once. Sequenced here: peripheral blood, sampled 28 days after the second AZD1222 dose. The origin of the receptors is an adult who received the AZD1222 COVID-19 vaccine. Each CDR3 is given with its conserved first and last residue. A D gene is named only where the DNA matches it firmly. Rows give clone size only sometimes, using once, few, many, or a class for an expanded clone.

j_call clone_size v_call d_call cdr3_nt cdr3_aa
TRBJ1-2 - TRBV2 TRBD1 TGTGCCAGCACCGACAGGGGCGACTATGGCTACACCTTC CASTDRGDYGYTF
TRBJ1-5 - TRBV5-5 - TGTGCCAGCAGCTTGGAGGGGAGCAATCAGCCCCAGCATTTT CASSLEGSNQPQHF
TRBJ1-5 - TRBV30 - TGTGCCTGGAGCCGTGGGGGGGATCAGCCCCAGCATTTT CAWSRGGDQPQHF
TRBJ2-6 - TRBV10-2 TRBD1 TGCGCCAGCAGTGAGCCCCCGGGACAGGGGGGCTCTGGGGCCAACGTCCTGACTTTC CASSEPPGQGGSGANVLTF
TRBJ2-1 - TRBV15 TRBD2 TGTGCCACCAGCAGAGGTTGGACTAGCGGGGGGGCCCACAATGAGCAGTTCTTC CATSRGWTSGGAHNEQFF
TRBJ1-4 - TRBV7-9 - TGTGCCAGCAGCCGCCGGGACAAACTATTTGAAAAACTGTTTTTT CASSRRDKLFEKLFF
TRBJ2-2 - TRBV19 TRBD1 TGTGCCAGTAGGACAGGGCGGTCGGCCGGGGAGCTGTTTTTT CASRTGRSAGELFF
TRBJ2-2 once TRBV4-2 - TGTGCCAGCAGCCAAAGTACGAGGGACACCGGGGAGCTGTTTTTT CASSQSTRDTGELFF
TRBJ1-1 - TRBV5-4 - TGTGCCAGCAGCTTGGAACAGGGAAGGACTGAAGCTTTCTTT CASSLEQGRTEAFF
TRBJ2-3 - TRBV5-1 - TGCGCCAGCAGCACCGCAGGGGGCACAGATACGCAGTATTTT CASSTAGGTDTQYF
TRBJ1-1 once TRBV18 - TGTGCCAGCTCACCACCGGTCGGAGGGGGGAACACTGAAGCTTTCTTT CASSPPVGGGNTEAFF
TRBJ1-1 - TRBV7-9 - TGTGCCAGCACCTTAGGGCTGATCTCAGGGATGGTAGGTGAAGCTTTCTTT CASTLGLISGMVGEAFF
TRBJ1-2 - TRBV12-3/TRBV12-4 - TGTGCCAGCAGTTTAGGGAAATCCCATGGCTACACCTTC CASSLGKSHGYTF
TRBJ1-5 - TRBV7-8 - TGTGCCAGCAGCCCGGTGGGGAGCAATCAGCCCCAGCATTTT CASSPVGSNQPQHF
TRBJ2-7 - TRBV7-9 - TGTGCCAGCAGCTTCCCAGGCTACCCCTACGAGCAGTACTTC CASSFPGYPYEQYF
TRBJ1-1 - TRBV19 TRBD1 TGTGCCAGTAGTAGGACAGGGGATGGAGGTGAAGCTTTCTTT CASSRTGDGGEAFF
TRBJ2-1 - TRBV7-3 TRBD2 TGTGCCAGCAGCGCTCAGCGGGAGGGGGAGCAGTTCTTC CASSAQREGEQFF
TRBJ1-2 - TRBV7-2 - TGTGCCAGCAGCTCCCAGTCGGGCAGGGGTGGCTACACCTTC CASSSQSGRGGYTF
TRBJ2-7 - TRBV5-4 - TGTGCCAGCACCCCGGGAGGGACAGGGAAATACGAGCAGTACTTC CASTPGGTGKYEQYF
TRBJ2-2 - TRBV4-1 - TGCGCCAGCAGCCAAGAAGGGGACTTAAACACCGGGGAGCTGTTTTTT CASSQEGDLNTGELFF
TRBJ2-2 - TRBV6-5 - TGTGCCAGCAGCCGATCCCCGGGTCCCGCAGGGGAGCTGTTTTTT CASSRSPGPAGELFF
TRBJ2-5 few TRBV10-3 - TGTGCCATCAGCGGGCCAACCGGGCAGGAGACCCAGTACTTC CAISGPTGQETQYF
TRBJ2-2 - TRBV6-5 TRBD2 TGTGCCAGCAGTTTGCCCGGGGAGGGCGGGGAGCTGTTTTTT CASSLPGEGGELFF
TRBJ2-2 - TRBV5-4 - TGTGCCAGCAGCTTCTCAGGGGCTGGGGAGCTGTTTTTT CASSFSGAGELFF
TRBJ1-3 - TRBV11-2 - TGTGCCAGCAGCCCCGTAGGGGAGAACACCATATATTTT CASSPVGENTIYF
TRBJ2-2 - TRBV4-3 - TGCGCCAGCAGCCAAGATTTACGGGTGACCGGGGAGCTGTTTTTT CASSQDLRVTGELFF
TRBJ2-3 - TRBV18 TRBD1 TGTGCCAGCTCACCCCGGACAGGGGGGGACACAGATACGCAGTATTTT CASSPRTGGDTDTQYF
TRBJ2-1 - TRBV30 TRBD1 TGTGCCTGGAGTCGGCCCTTGGGACAGGGGGCCGATGAGCAGTTCTTC CAWSRPLGQGADEQFF
TRBJ2-2 - TRBV7-9 TRBD1 TGTGCCAGCAGTACGACAGGGGAGACCGGGGAGCTGTTTTTT CASSTTGETGELFF
TRBJ2-2 - TRBV27 TRBD2 TGTGCCAGCAGTAGAAGACACCCGCGGGGGACCGGGGAGCTGTTTTTT CASSRRHPRGTGELFF
TRBJ1-1 - TRBV2 TRBD1 TGTGCCAGCAGTGAATACAGGGGATTTGAAGCTTTCTTT CASSEYRGFEAFF
TRBJ2-1 once TRBV4-1 - TGCGCCAGCAGCCATGACAGGATCTCCTACAATGAGCAGTTCTTC CASSHDRISYNEQFF
TRBJ2-1 - TRBV21-1 - TGTGCCAGCAGCCCCCAGGATGCGGGGAGATACAATGAGCAGTTCTTC CASSPQDAGRYNEQFF
TRBJ2-3 - TRBV24-1 TRBD2 TGTGCCACCAGTGATTCCCCCGGGACTAGCGAGAGCACAGATACGCAGTATTTT CATSDSPGTSESTDTQYF
TRBJ1-1 - TRBV7-8 - TGTGCCAGCAGCTTAAGGCAGGGACTCCCGAACACTGAAGCTTTCTTT CASSLRQGLPNTEAFF
TRBJ2-1 - TRBV7-3 - TGTGCCAGCAGCTTAACTAAAGGGAATGAGCAGTTCTTC CASSLTKGNEQFF